A selection of T cell receptor beta chains follows, all from one sample in a study of technical replicates of blood from four donors. Assay used: immunoSEQ multiplex PCR; TCRdb lists only in-frame clones, some missing. The repertoire holds 55,000 to 80,000 clones, with over 80% as singletons. The sequenced material came from T cells isolated from PBMCs. These receptors were obtained from a human donor in good health. Both conserved end residues are part of each CDR3. A D gene is named only where the DNA matches it firmly. The size entry is marked missing in some rows and otherwise reads once, few, many or a size class.

V: TRBV7-2; D: -; size: -; J: TRBJ2-6; CDR3: CASSLGSGAGANVLTF; DNA: TGTGCCAGCAGCTTAGGCTCAGGGGCAGGGGCCAACGTCCTGACTTTC
V: TRBV11-2; D: -; size: -; J: TRBJ2-7; CDR3: CASSLLEFNEQYF; DNA: TGTGCCAGCAGCTTATTGGAGTTCAACGAGCAGTACTTC
V: TRBV4-2; D: -; size: once; J: TRBJ2-1; CDR3: CASSHEPGATPSGEQFF; DNA: TGTGCCAGCAGCCACGAACCAGGGGCTACCCCCTCGGGTGAGCAGTTCTTC
V: TRBV5-8; D: -; size: -; J: TRBJ1-5; CDR3: CASSSGHTYQPQHF; DNA: TGTGCCAGCAGCTCTGGACACACTTATCAGCCCCAGCATTTT
V: TRBV7-9; D: TRBD2; size: -; J: TRBJ2-1; CDR3: CASSPERERLHNEQFF; DNA: TGTGCCAGCAGCCCGGAGCGGGAGAGGTTACACAATGAGCAGTTCTTC
V: TRBV11-2; D: -; size: -; J: TRBJ2-6; CDR3: CASSLDRAGANVLTF; DNA: TGTGCCAGCAGCTTAGACAGGGCTGGGGCCAACGTCCTGACTTTC
V: TRBV2; D: TRBD1; size: few; J: TRBJ2-7; CDR3: CASRTGPYEQYF; DNA: TGTGCCAGCAGGACAGGGCCCTACGAGCAGTACTTC
V: TRBV2; D: TRBD2; size: -; J: TRBJ2-1; CDR3: CASSWTSGRHNEQFF; DNA: TGTGCCAGCAGTTGGACTAGCGGGAGACACAATGAGCAGTTCTTC
V: TRBV5-4; D: -; size: -; J: TRBJ1-5; CDR3: CASSRGGTQPQHF; DNA: TGTGCCAGCAGCCGGGGAGGGACTCAGCCCCAGCATTTT
V: TRBV2; D: TRBD1; size: -; J: TRBJ2-4; CDR3: CARRDRVDGIQYF; DNA: TGTGCCAGGAGAGACAGGGTCGACGGCATTCAGTACTTC
V: TRBV11-2; D: TRBD2; size: -; J: TRBJ2-3; CDR3: CASSLEPYSGLYGDTQYF; DNA: TGTGCCAGCAGCCTCGAACCTTATAGCGGGCTATACGGAGATACGCAGTATTTT
V: TRBV11-2; D: TRBD2; size: -; J: TRBJ2-7; CDR3: CASSAVGLVSEQYF; DNA: TGTGCCAGCAGCGCCGTGGGACTAGTAAGCGAGCAGTACTTC
V: TRBV28; D: TRBD1; size: -; J: TRBJ1-2; CDR3: CASSLGAIGQGYYGYTF; DNA: TGTGCCAGCAGTTTAGGGGCGATAGGACAGGGATACTATGGCTACACCTTC
V: TRBV25-1; D: -; size: -; J: TRBJ2-2; CDR3: CASSGPAGELFF; DNA: TGTGCCAGCAGTGGCCCAGCCGGGGAGCTGTTTTTT
V: TRBV2; D: -; size: few; J: TRBJ1-2; CDR3: CASNRDRYGYTF; DNA: TGTGCCAGCAACAGGGATCGCTATGGCTACACCTTC
V: TRBV5-1; D: -; size: -; J: TRBJ2-7; CDR3: CASSVGGFSYEQYF; DNA: TGCGCCAGCAGCGTAGGAGGGTTCTCCTACGAGCAGTACTTC
V: TRBV5-1; D: -; size: -; J: TRBJ2-3; CDR3: CASTNTDTQYF; DNA: TGCGCCAGCACAAACACAGATACGCAGTATTTT
V: TRBV19; D: -; size: -; J: TRBJ1-5; CDR3: CASSIVGEYSNQPQHF; DNA: TGTGCCAGTAGTATTGTCGGAGAATATAGCAATCAGCCCCAGCATTTT
V: TRBV7-2; D: -; size: -; J: TRBJ2-7; CDR3: CASSLIGGASSYEQYF; DNA: TGTGCCAGCAGCTTAATCGGCGGAGCCAGCTCCTACGAGCAGTACTTC
V: TRBV7-2; D: TRBD2; size: -; J: TRBJ2-1; CDR3: CASSLGGLAGGIEQFF; DNA: TGTGCCAGCAGCTTAGGCGGGCTAGCGGGAGGGATTGAGCAGTTCTTC
V: TRBV25-1; D: TRBD2; size: -; J: TRBJ2-7; CDR3: CASRDSGRASYEQYF; DNA: TGTGCCAGCAGAGATAGCGGGAGGGCCTCCTACGAGCAGTACTTC
V: TRBV11-2; D: TRBD1; size: -; J: TRBJ2-2; CDR3: CASSLFLGTGDTGELFF; DNA: TGTGCCAGCAGCTTATTTCTTGGGACAGGGGATACCGGGGAGCTGTTTTTT
V: TRBV5-1; D: TRBD2; size: -; J: TRBJ2-5; CDR3: CASSLVVSGRETQYF; DNA: TGCGCCAGCAGCTTGGTAGTTAGCGGGAGGGAGACCCAGTACTTC
V: TRBV19; D: TRBD2; size: -; J: TRBJ2-1; CDR3: CATTPYRLLAGRGAYNEQFF; DNA: TGTGCCACCACCCCTTACAGGCTACTAGCGGGGCGAGGGGCCTACAATGAGCAGTTCTTC
V: TRBV6-5; D: -; size: -; J: TRBJ1-1; CDR3: CASSQTGQLNTEAFF; DNA: TGTGCCAGCAGCCAAACTGGACAGCTAAACACTGAAGCTTTCTTT
V: TRBV4-2; D: TRBD2; size: -; J: TRBJ2-1; CDR3: CASSQDGTSGTYNEQFF; DNA: TGTGCCAGCAGCCAAGATGGGACTAGCGGGACCTACAATGAGCAGTTCTTC
V: TRBV15; D: -; size: -; J: TRBJ1-2; CDR3: CATSRDNGPAEDPYGYTF; DNA: TGTGCCACCAGCAGAGATAATGGGCCGGCTGAAGACCCCTATGGCTACACCTTC
V: TRBV6-5; D: -; size: -; J: TRBJ1-2; CDR3: CASSYSGAGDYYGYTF; DNA: TGTGCCAGCAGTTACTCTGGGGCAGGCGATTACTATGGCTACACCTTC
V: TRBV2; D: -; size: -; J: TRBJ2-7; CDR3: CAINLPRAYEQYF; DNA: TGTGCCATTAACCTACCACGAGCCTACGAGCAGTACTTC
V: TRBV4-2; D: -; size: once; J: TRBJ1-5; CDR3: CASSQGWEGNQPQHF; DNA: TGTGCCAGCAGCCAGGGTTGGGAGGGGAATCAGCCCCAGCATTTT
V: TRBV21-1; D: -; size: -; J: TRBJ2-7; CDR3: CASSKIWAKVGHKDRGSEQYF; DNA: TGTGCCAGCAGCAAAATATGGGCGAAGGTGGGGCATAAGGACAGGGGATCCGAGCAGTACTTC
V: TRBV25-1; D: -; size: -; J: TRBJ2-7; CDR3: CASRETGFPYEQYF; DNA: TGTGCCAGCAGAGAAACCGGGTTCCCCTACGAGCAGTACTTC
V: TRBV7-2; D: -; size: -; J: TRBJ2-7; CDR3: CASSLLSGQGVDEQYF; DNA: TGTGCCAGCAGCTTATTATCTGGTCAGGGCGTCGACGAGCAGTACTTC
V: TRBV10-3; D: -; size: -; J: TRBJ2-3; CDR3: CAIRDDRLTDTQYF; DNA: TGTGCCATCAGGGACGACAGGCTCACAGATACGCAGTATTTT
V: TRBV27; D: TRBD1; size: -; J: TRBJ1-1; CDR3: CASQRGPDTEAFF; DNA: TGTGCCAGTCAAAGGGGGCCCGACACTGAAGCTTTCTTT
V: TRBV29-1; D: -; size: -; J: TRBJ2-7; CDR3: CSVEEGRSYEQYF; DNA: TGCAGCGTTGAAGAGGGGCGGTCCTACGAGCAGTACTTC
V: TRBV27; D: TRBD1; size: -; J: TRBJ2-7; CDR3: CASSSWDRDIYEQYF; DNA: TGTGCCAGCAGTTCCTGGGACAGGGACATCTACGAGCAGTACTTC
V: TRBV9; D: -; size: -; J: TRBJ2-1; CDR3: CASSSAGTGYNEQFF; DNA: TGTGCCAGCAGCTCAGCCGGGACTGGCTACAATGAGCAGTTCTTC
V: TRBV27; D: TRBD2; size: -; J: TRBJ2-3; CDR3: CASSPPAGGTQYF; DNA: TGTGCCAGCAGTCCGCCGGCGGGAGGTACGCAGTATTTT
V: TRBV4-3; D: -; size: -; J: TRBJ2-7; CDR3: CASSHLPGSYEQYF; DNA: TGCGCCAGCAGCCATCTTCCAGGGTCCTACGAGCAGTACTTC
V: TRBV5-1; D: -; size: -; J: TRBJ1-1; CDR3: CASSLPGSANTEAFF; DNA: TGCGCCAGCAGCTTGCCAGGGTCGGCGAACACTGAAGCTTTCTTT
V: TRBV13; D: TRBD2; size: once; J: TRBJ2-4; CDR3: CASSYGTSGNIQYF; DNA: TGTGCCAGCAGCTACGGGACTAGCGGGAACATTCAGTACTTC
V: TRBV5-1; D: TRBD2; size: -; J: TRBJ2-5; CDR3: CASSSGTSGRETQYF; DNA: TGCGCCAGCAGCTCTGGGACTAGCGGGAGGGAGACCCAGTACTTC
V: TRBV6-5; D: TRBD1; size: -; J: TRBJ1-5; CDR3: CASSYGNRGPQHF; DNA: TGTGCCAGCAGTTACGGGAACAGGGGGCCCCAGCATTTT
V: TRBV29-1; D: -; size: -; J: TRBJ2-6; CDR3: CSVVLLEGIIAGANVLTF; DNA: TGCAGCGTTGTTCTATTGGAGGGAATTATCGCTGGGGCCAACGTCCTGACTTTC